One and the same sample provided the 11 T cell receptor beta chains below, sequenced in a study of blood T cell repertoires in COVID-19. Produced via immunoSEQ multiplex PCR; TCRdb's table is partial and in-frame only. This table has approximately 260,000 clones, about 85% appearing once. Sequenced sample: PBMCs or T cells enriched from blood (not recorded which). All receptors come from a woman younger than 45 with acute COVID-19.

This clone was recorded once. CDR3 sequence (DNA): TGTGCCAGCAAAACCAGGGGGCATGGGGGCAATCAGCCCCAGCATTTT. Translated, it gives CASKTRGHGGNQPQHF. The chain couples TRBV28 to TRBJ1-5; 8 positions agree with TRBD1. CDR3 length equals 16 residues. CDR1 MDHEN and CDR2 SYDVKM come from the germline V gene. With 7 bases clipped from V and 2 bases from J, the junction kept 10 bases outside the gene matches. The full variable domain, rest sourced from reference TRBV28 and TRBJ1-5, is DVKVTQSSRYLVKRTGEKVFLECVQDMDHENMFWYRQDPGLGLRLIYFSYDVKMKEKGDIPEGYSVSREKKERFSLILESASTNQTSMYLCASKTRGHGGNQPQHFGDGTRLSIL.

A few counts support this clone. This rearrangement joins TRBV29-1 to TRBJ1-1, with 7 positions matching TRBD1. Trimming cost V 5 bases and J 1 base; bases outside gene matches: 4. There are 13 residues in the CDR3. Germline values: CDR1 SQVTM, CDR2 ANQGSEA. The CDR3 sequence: CSVSGTANTEAFF. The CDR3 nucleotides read TGCAGCGTTTCCGGGACAGCGAACACTGAAGCTTTCTTT. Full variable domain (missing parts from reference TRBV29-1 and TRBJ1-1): SAVISQKPSRDICQRGTSLTIQCQVDSQVTMMFWYRQQPGQSLTLIATANQGSEATYESGFVIDKFPISRPNLTFSTLTVSNMSPEDSSIYLCSVSGTANTEAFFGQGTRLTVV.

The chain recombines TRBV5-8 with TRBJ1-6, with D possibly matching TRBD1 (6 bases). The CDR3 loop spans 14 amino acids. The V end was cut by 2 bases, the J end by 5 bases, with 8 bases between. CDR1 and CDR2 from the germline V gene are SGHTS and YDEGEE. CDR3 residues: CASSFRTDNSPLHF. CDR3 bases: TGTGCCAGCAGCTTCAGGACAGATAATTCACCCCTCCACTTT.

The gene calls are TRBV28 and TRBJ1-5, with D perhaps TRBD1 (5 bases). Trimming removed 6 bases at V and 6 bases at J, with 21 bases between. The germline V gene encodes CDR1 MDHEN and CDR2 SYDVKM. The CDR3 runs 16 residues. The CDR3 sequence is CASSMTVRSSSQPQHF. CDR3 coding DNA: TGTGCCAGCAGCATGACAGTTAGATCATCGAGTCAGCCCCAGCATTTT.

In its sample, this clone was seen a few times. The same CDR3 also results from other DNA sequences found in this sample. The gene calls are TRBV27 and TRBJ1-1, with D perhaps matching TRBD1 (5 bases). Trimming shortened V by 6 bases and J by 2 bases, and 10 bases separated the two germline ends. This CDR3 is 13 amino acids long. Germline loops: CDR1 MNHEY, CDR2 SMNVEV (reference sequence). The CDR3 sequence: CASSYDRNTEAFF. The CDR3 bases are TGTGCCAGCAGCTACGACAGAAACACTGAAGCTTTCTTT.

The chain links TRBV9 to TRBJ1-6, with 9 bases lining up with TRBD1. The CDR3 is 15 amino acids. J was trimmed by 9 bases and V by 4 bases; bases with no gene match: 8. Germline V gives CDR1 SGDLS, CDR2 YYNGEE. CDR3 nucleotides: TGTGCCAGCAGCTCCACTGACAGGGGGGGTTCACCCCTCCACTTT. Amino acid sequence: CASSSTDRGGSPLHF. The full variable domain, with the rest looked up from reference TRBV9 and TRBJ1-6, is DSGVTQTPKHLITATGQRVTLRCSPRSGDLSVYWYQQSLDQGLQFLIQYYNGEERAKGNILERFSAQQFPDLHSELNLSSLELGDSALYFCASSSTDRGGSPLHFGNGTRLTVT.

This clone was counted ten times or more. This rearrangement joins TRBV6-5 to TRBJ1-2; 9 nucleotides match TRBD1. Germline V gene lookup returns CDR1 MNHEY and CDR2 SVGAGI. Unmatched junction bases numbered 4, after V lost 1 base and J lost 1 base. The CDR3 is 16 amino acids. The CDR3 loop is CASSYLGQGFNYGYTF. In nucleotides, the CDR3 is TGTGCCAGCAGTTACTTGGGACAGGGTTTTAACTATGGCTACACCTTC.

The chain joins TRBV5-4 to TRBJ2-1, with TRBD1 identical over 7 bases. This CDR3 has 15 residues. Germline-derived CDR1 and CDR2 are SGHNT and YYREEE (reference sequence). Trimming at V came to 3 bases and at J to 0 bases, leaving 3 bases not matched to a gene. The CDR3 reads CASSSGTASYNEQFF. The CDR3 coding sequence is TGTGCCAGCAGCTCCGGGACAGCCTCCTACAATGAGCAGTTCTTC.

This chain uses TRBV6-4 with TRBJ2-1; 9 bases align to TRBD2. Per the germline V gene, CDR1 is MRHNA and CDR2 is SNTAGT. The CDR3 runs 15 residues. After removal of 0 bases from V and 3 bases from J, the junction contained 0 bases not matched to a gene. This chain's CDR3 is CASSDSSGSYNEQFF. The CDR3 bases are TGTGCCAGCAGTGACTCTAGCGGGAGCTACAATGAGCAGTTCTTC.

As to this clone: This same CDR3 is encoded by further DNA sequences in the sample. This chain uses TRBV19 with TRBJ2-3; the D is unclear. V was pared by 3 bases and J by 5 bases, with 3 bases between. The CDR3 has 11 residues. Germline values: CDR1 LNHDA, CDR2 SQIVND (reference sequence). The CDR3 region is CASSILDTQYF. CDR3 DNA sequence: TGTGCCAGTAGTATCCTAGATACGCAGTATTTT.

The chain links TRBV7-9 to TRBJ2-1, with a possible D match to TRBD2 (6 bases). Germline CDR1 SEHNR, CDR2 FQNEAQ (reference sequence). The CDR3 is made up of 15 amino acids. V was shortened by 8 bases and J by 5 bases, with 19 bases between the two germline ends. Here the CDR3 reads CASDVWEERNNEQFF. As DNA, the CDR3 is TGTGCCAGCGACGTCTGGGAGGAGAGAAACAATGAGCAGTTCTTC.